The source of this T cell receptor beta chain is a study of identical twins (dated by TCRdb to the mid-2010s). General notes on the study: TCR alpha and beta repertoires from monozygotic twins, unrelated adults of various ages and cord blood were deep-sequenced to test whether fetal clonotypes persist. To rule out contamination, replicate twin experiments were performed at different times with different library preparation protocols. Summary of the overall study and its limitations: Invariant T cells such as MAIT and iNKT could partly confound zero-insertion analyses, although diverse VJ usage argued against such confounding for most clonotypes. Out-of-frame TCR alpha sharing in monozygotic twins was systematically underestimated by recombination models, whereas sharing between unrelated individuals was in agreement with the recombination models. Conclusions relied on cross-sectional statistical analysis, since the same donors could not be followed over many years. A weaker excess of twin sharing was found in beta out-of-frame sequences because the signal-to-noise ratio was lowered by fewer shared sequences. Fewer insertions were carried by abundant cord blood beta clonotypes; a weaker similar trend was observed in young adult naive repertoires, while no such trend was observed in memory repertoires. Compared with coincidental sharing between unrelated individuals, an excess of low generation-probability sequences was observed among out-of-frame TCR alpha sequences shared between twins.

Every donor in the study was a healthy Caucasian. Three pairs of female monozygotic twins, all aged about 18 to 29 years, made up the twin cohort. Positive isolation kits from Invitrogen were used to isolate CD4+ and CD8+ T cell populations. Library creation used 5' RACE. For sequencing, an Illumina HiSeq 2000 was employed. Template switching introduced a universal primer binding site; the final cDNA contained a unique molecular identifier, enabling accurate counting of TCR cDNA molecules. Specific primers in the conserved constant-segment region were used to synthesize first-strand cDNA for TCR alpha and beta chains. Each cDNA library was double barcoded, with a SMART-Mk sample barcode plus Illumina barcodes, to control for contamination. TruSeq adapter sequences along with Illumina sample barcodes were introduced in two successive PCR steps. Sequencing of the TCR alpha and beta cDNA libraries was done on the Illumina HiSeq platform using custom primers. The original methods were these. Unique molecular identifiers were extracted from raw reads with MiGEC, and CDR3 positions were determined with MiXCR. Recombination models were inferred per individual with the repgenHMM and IGoR tools using an EM algorithm. Shared clonotypes were analyzed with the tcR package in R, and sharing was normalized by the product of cloneset sizes. Out-of-frame nonproductive sequences were analyzed to study raw recombination free of thymic and clonal selection effects. In TCRdb, the public reads were trimmed at Q25 with fastp and aligned with MiXCR, with productive beta chains retained. CDR3 protein duplicates are merged, each entry listing the most common genes and DNA. The V and J calls were not made by the authors but by TCRdb's processing. This sample is represented by some 320,000 distinct CDR3 sequences; around 12% of them were singletons. The leading ten clones occupy 6% to 9% of the sample.

As regards this clonotype: Its antigen is still unknown. No base-level quality is on record; no much larger clone is a single base apart.

V sheds 6 bases and J sheds 0 bases, leaving 9 bases between their ends. CDR3 length: 14 amino acids, cysteine to phenylalanine. Kept here is only the CDR3 DNA, which spans 42 bases and is read in frame from base 1. Taken from the germline V gene, the CDR1 and CDR2 loops are KGHSH and LQKENI. These data also featured in a second study, about yellow fever vaccine responses in identical twins. Drawing on the second study: According to the authors, the vaccine-induced T cell response in identical twins seemed to be partly convergent and partly specific to each individual. Focusing on identical twins, the study followed the T cell clones that responded to the vaccine, and did so with precision.

Specimen: CD8+ T cells sorted from blood. The sequence links TRBV18 to TRBJ1-5, with the D gene not confidently named. The receptor comes from a woman aged 18-35 years in good health. The bases read TGTGCCAGCTCTCGACAAATTAGCAATCAGCCCCAGCATTTT. This encodes CASSRQISNQPQHF. Full variable domain (CDR3 extended with the reference TRBV18 and TRBJ1-5 proteins): NAGVMQNPRHLVRRRGQEARLRCSPMKGHSHVYWYRQLPEEGLKFMVYLQKENIIDESGMPKERFSAEFPKEGPSILRIQQVVRGDSAAYFCASSRQISNQPQHFGDGTRLSIL.